These 31 T cell receptor beta chains were all obtained from the same sample, sequenced in a study of CD8 T cells in Susac syndrome. cDNA came from about 0.5 to 1 ug RNA primed by random hexamers. TCRdb ran MiXCR on the immunoSEQ multiplex PCR reads and lists one entry per CDR3 protein. The profile shows over 350,000 distinct CDR3 sequences, roughly 85% of them singletons. Input material: CD8+ T cells from PBMCs. The receptors derive from a human donor with multiple sclerosis.

V gene TRBV6-2 or TRBV6-3 combines with J gene TRBJ2-7, with D perhaps assigned TRBD1 or TRBD2 (5 bases each). This CDR3 region has 14 residues. The germline V gene has CDR1 MNHEY and CDR2 SVGEGT. V shed 5 bases and J shed 0 bases, with 11 bases lying between them. The CDR3 coding sequence is TGTGCCAGCAGTAACCGGGACGACTCCTACGAGCAGTACTTC. Translating it yields CASSNRDDSYEQYF.

The V call is TRBV27, the J call TRBJ1-1; possible D gene TRBD1, 5 bases. This CDR3 has 15 residues. Germline CDR1 reads MNHEY; CDR2 reads SMNVEV (reference sequence). V lost 0 bases, J lost 1 base, and 9 bases lay in between. The CDR3 protein is CASSLSFGQNTEAFF. For the CDR3, the DNA is TGTGCCAGCAGTTTATCATTTGGACAGAACACTGAAGCTTTCTTT.

This clonotype was recorded once. The V call is TRBV3-1, the J call TRBJ2-2; perhaps TRBD2 as D (6 bases). This CDR3 is built from 15 residues. Germline V gene data show CDR1 as LGHDT and CDR2 as YNNKEL (reference sequence). V gave up 5 bases and J gave up 5 bases, with 15 bases separating them. CDR3 region: CASSSEGMLTGELFF. The CDR3 DNA is TGTGCCAGCAGCTCGGAGGGGATGTTGACCGGGGAGCTGTTTTTT.

This clonotype came up a few times. The V gene is TRBV6-1, the J gene TRBJ1-1; D unclear. The CDR3 covers 13 residues. From germline, CDR1 is MNHNS and CDR2 SASEGT. The V end was cut by 7 bases, the J end by 1 base, with 10 bases between. Written as DNA, the CDR3 is TGTGCCAGCACCCCCCGGGGGAACACTGAAGCTTTCTTT. Protein sequence: CASTPRGNTEAFF.

The chain has TRBV5-1 and TRBJ2-1; D may be TRBD1 (6 bases). The CDR3 is made up of 15 amino acids. Germline loops: CDR1 SGHRS, CDR2 YFSETQ. Between the trimmed V and J ends, which lost 4 bases and 4 bases, there was a span of 15 bases. In DNA form, the CDR3 reads TGCGCCAGCAGCGGGGGTACAGGGCGATACAATGAGCAGTTCTTC. The encoded protein is CASSGGTGRYNEQFF.

The chain is built from TRBV28 and TRBJ2-1; possible D gene TRBD1, 6 bases. V dropped 7 bases and J dropped 7 bases, with 11 bases sitting between them. Per the germline V gene, CDR1 is MDHEN and CDR2 is SYDVKM. The CDR3 covers 12 residues. CDR3 in amino acids: CASKWDINEQFF. The CDR3 DNA follows: TGTGCCAGCAAATGGGACATAAATGAGCAGTTCTTC. The full variable domain, its missing parts supplied by reference TRBV28 and TRBJ2-1, is DVKVTQSSRYLVKRTGEKVFLECVQDMDHENMFWYRQDPGLGLRLIYFSYDVKMKEKGDIPEGYSVSREKKERFSLILESASTNQTSMYLCASKWDINEQFFGPGTRLTVL.

The chain joins TRBV5-1 to TRBJ2-1; 8 bases line up with TRBD2. After removal of 0 bases from V and 0 bases from J, the junction contained 8 bases not matched to a gene. CDR1 and CDR2 (germline): SGHRS, YFSETQ. This CDR3 comprises 18 residues. CDR3 nucleotide sequence: TGCGCCAGCAGCTTGGGTGCTAGCGGGTTTAGCTCCTACAATGAGCAGTTCTTC. Residues: CASSLGASGFSSYNEQFF. Filled out from reference TRBV5-1 and TRBJ2-1, the complete variable domain reads KAGVTQTPRYLIKTRGQQVTLSCSPISGHRSVSWYQQTPGQGLQFLFEYFSETQRNKGNFPGRFSGRQFSNSRSEMNVSTLELGDSALYLCASSLGASGFSSYNEQFFGPGTRLTVL.

This clonotype appeared a single time. V usage is TRBV19 and J usage is TRBJ1-5; maybe TRBD1 (5 bases). The CDR3 spans 15 residues. The V end was cut by 9 bases, the J end by 2 bases, with 17 bases between. Germline-derived CDR1 and CDR2 are LNHDA and SQIVND (reference sequence). The CDR3, as DNA: TGTGCCAGCAAGTTCCCCGGAGGGGGCAATCAGCCCCAGCATTTT. Amino acid sequence: CASKFPGGGNQPQHF.

The rearrangement uses TRBV11-2 and TRBJ1-2, with D perhaps TRBD1 (5 bases). V was clipped by 6 bases and J by 4 bases, with 12 bases between them. From germline, CDR1 is SGHAT and CDR2 FQNNGV. This CDR3 spans 13 amino acids. CDR3 sequence reads: CASSPWQGYGYTF. The CDR3 DNA reads TGTGCCAGCAGTCCCTGGCAGGGCTATGGCTACACCTTC.

The chain has TRBV25-1 and TRBJ2-5; the match to TRBD2 covers 9 bases. CDR3 length: 14 residues. The ends lost 6 bases at V and 2 bases at J; junction bases unmatched: 4. Germline assignment: CDR1 MGHDK and CDR2 SYGVNS. The CDR3 loop is CASSTSGGQETQYF. The DNA for the CDR3 is TGTGCCAGCAGCACCAGCGGGGGGCAAGAGACCCAGTACTTC.

The rearrangement links TRBV4-1 to TRBJ1-4; a weak D match, TRBD1 (5 bases). From germline, CDR1 is MGHRA and CDR2 YSYEKL. V lost 0 bases and J 7 bases, leaving 12 bases between the germline ends. This CDR3 contains 15 residues. CDR3 sequence: CASSQEARASEKLFF. The CDR3 nucleotides read TGCGCCAGCAGCCAAGAAGCCAGGGCTTCTGAAAAACTGTTTTTT.

The rearrangement joins TRBV27 to TRBJ1-1, with 8 bases identical to TRBD1. This CDR3 has 15 residues. Germline-derived CDR1 and CDR2 are MNHEY and SMNVEV (reference sequence). With 3 bases clipped from V and 3 bases from J, the junction kept 6 bases outside the gene matches. The CDR3 DNA reads TGTGCCAGCAGTTTCTCAGGGGGCGAGGACACTGAAGCTTTCTTT. Translating it yields CASSFSGGEDTEAFF.

V usage is TRBV29-1 and J usage is TRBJ1-2; D gene ambiguous. This CDR3 comprises 13 residues. Per the germline V gene, CDR1 is SQVTM and CDR2 is ANQGSEA. Trimming stripped 4 bases from V and 2 bases from J, with 11 bases between. The CDR3 DNA is TGCAGCGTTGTCTGGGCCACCAACTATGGCTACACCTTC. Protein sequence: CSVVWATNYGYTF.

This clonotype was observed a single time. The genes are TRBV12-3 or TRBV12-4 and TRBJ1-3; D is unresolved. The CDR3 is made up of 13 amino acids. The V and J ends lost 1 base and 1 base respectively, with 2 bases between them. CDR3: CASSLVSGNTIYF. The CDR3 DNA follows: TGTGCCAGCAGTTTAGTATCTGGAAACACCATATATTTT.

The chain has TRBV6-2 or TRBV6-3 and TRBJ1-5; D uncertain. The V gene lost 2 bases and the J gene lost 6 bases, with 11 bases spanning the gap. This CDR3 has 14 residues. The germline V gene has CDR1 MNHEY and CDR2 SVGEGT. The CDR3 DNA follows: TGTGCCAGCAGTTACGTGGGAGAACTTCAGCCCCAGCATTTT. It is translated as CASSYVGELQPQHF.

The chain joins TRBV5-1 to TRBJ2-7; 9 positions match TRBD1. The V gene end was trimmed by 6 bases and the J gene end by 4 bases; junction bases not matched to a gene: 8. In germline, CDR1 is SGHRS, CDR2 YFSETQ. The CDR3 sequence is 14 residues long. The DNA for the CDR3 is TGCGCCAGCAAGATCTGGACAGGGGAATACGAGCAGTACTTC. This gives the protein CASKIWTGEYEQYF.

The chain uses TRBV9 and TRBJ2-3, with D hard to call. The CDR3 is made up of 14 amino acids. Trimming removed 2 bases at V and 4 bases at J, with 11 bases between. CDR1 is SGDLS and CDR2 is YYNGEE in the germline V gene. The CDR3: CASSVSPPPDTQYF. CDR3 bases: TGTGCCAGCAGCGTCTCGCCGCCGCCAGATACGCAGTATTTT.

The chain uses TRBV12-3 or TRBV12-4 and TRBJ1-1; D is unresolved. The V end lost 2 bases, the J end lost 10 bases, and 14 bases lay between the germline ends. The CDR3 runs to 13 residues. The DNA for the CDR3 is TGTGCCAGCAGTTTAAATTTGGTTGTTGGAGCTTTCTTT. It translates to CASSLNLVVGAFF.

The J gene is TRBJ2-7, the V gene TRBV28; D is unclear. V lost 5 bases to trimming and J lost 0 bases, with 11 bases between them. The CDR3 loop spans 14 amino acids. Germline CDR1 MDHEN, CDR2 SYDVKM. As DNA, the CDR3 is TGTGCCAGCAGTCCTCCACACCCCTCCTACGAGCAGTACTTC. The encoded protein is CASSPPHPSYEQYF.

The rearrangement uses TRBV19 and TRBJ1-1; a possible D gene is TRBD1 (5 bases). The germline V gene encodes CDR1 LNHDA and CDR2 SQIVND (reference sequence). Trimming stripped 3 bases from V and 4 bases from J, with 15 bases between. The CDR3 consists of 15 residues. CDR3 coding DNA: TGTGCCAGTAGTATCGACAGTATCGAGAGCACTGAAGCTTTCTTT. Amino acids: CASSIDSIESTEAFF.

The chain recombines TRBV2 with TRBJ2-3; 7 nucleotides agree with TRBD2. CDR1 is SNHLY, CDR2 FYNNEI, per germline. The CDR3 consists of 13 residues. V shed 5 bases and J 4 bases; nucleotides not matched to a gene: 3. The chain's CDR3 is CASSLAVPDTQYF. CDR3 nucleotide sequence: TGTGCCAGCAGTCTAGCGGTCCCAGATACGCAGTATTTT.

This chain links TRBV29-1 with TRBJ2-1; 7 positions match TRBD2. This CDR3 contains 14 residues. The V segment lost 5 bases and the J segment 3 bases; nucleotides outside the gene matches: 7. CDR1 SQVTM and CDR2 ANQGSEA come from the germline V gene. CDR3 residues: CSVSAGVDYNEQFF. The DNA of the CDR3 is TGCAGCGTTAGTGCGGGAGTAGACTACAATGAGCAGTTCTTC.

This clonotype was picked up one time. The genes are TRBV5-6 and TRBJ1-6; the D gene is possibly TRBD1 (5 bases). The V gene lost 3 bases and the J gene lost 7 bases, with 8 bases spanning the gap. CDR3 length: 13 residues. The germline CDR1 and CDR2 sequences are SGHDT and YYEEEE. The CDR3 sequence: CASSWRGNSPLHF. CDR3 sequence (DNA): TGTGCCAGCAGCTGGAGGGGAAATTCACCCCTCCACTTT.

The chain recombines TRBV3-1 with TRBJ2-6, with TRBD2 as a possible D gene (6 bases). Trimming took 0 bases from V and 2 from J, leaving 11 bases between them. CDR1 and CDR2 (germline): LGHDT, YNNKEL (reference sequence). This CDR3 region has 17 residues. The CDR3 here is CASSQDASGAGANVLTF. The CDR3 DNA follows: TGTGCCAGCAGCCAAGATGCGTCGGGAGCTGGGGCCAACGTCCTGACTTTC.

This sequence joins TRBV10-3 and TRBJ2-1, with a weak D call TRBD1 (6 bases). The CDR3 is made up of 13 amino acids. Per the germline V gene, CDR1 is ENHRY and CDR2 is SYGVKD. V was cut by 3 bases and J by 7 bases, with 10 bases left in between. The CDR3: CAISDSQGNEQFF. DNA of the CDR3: TGTGCCATCAGTGATTCTCAGGGGAATGAGCAGTTCTTC.

The rearrangement joins TRBV4-2 to TRBJ1-2, with 9 bases fitting TRBD1. V was pared by 0 bases and J by 3 bases, with 2 bases of the junction left unmatched. The CDR3 consists of 15 residues. Germline CDR1 LGHNA, CDR2 YNFKEQ. Here the CDR3 reads CASSQDGDRDYGYTF. In nucleotides, the CDR3 is TGTGCCAGCAGCCAAGATGGGGACAGGGACTATGGCTACACCTTC.

The chain has TRBV7-3 and TRBJ2-1; no reliable D call. The CDR3 has 16 amino acids. Trimming shortened V by 5 bases and J by 7 bases, and 21 bases separated the two germline ends. From germline, CDR1 is SGHTA and CDR2 FQGTGA. The DNA of the CDR3 is TGTGCCAGCAGCCCTCATAGCAATTCGGTTGTGAATGAGCAGTTCTTC. Translated: CASSPHSNSVVNEQFF.

J is TRBJ2-1 and V is TRBV11-2, with 8 positions matching TRBD2. V trimming: 1 base; J trimming: 4 bases; junction bases outside the gene matches: 9. This CDR3 contains 17 residues. Looked up from germline, CDR1 is SGHAT and CDR2 is FQNNGV. The CDR3 region is CASSLGAGASPYNEQFF. CDR3 in DNA: TGTGCCAGCAGCTTAGGAGCGGGGGCGTCCCCTTACAATGAGCAGTTCTTC. The entire variable domain, with the rest obtained from reference TRBV11-2 and TRBJ2-1, is as follows: EAGVAQSPRYKIIEKRQSVAFWCNPISGHATLYWYQQILGQGPKLLIQFQNNGVVDDSQLPKDRFSAERLKGVDSTLKIQPAKLEDSAVYLCASSLGAGASPYNEQFFGPGTRLTVL.

DNA for the CDR3: TGCAGTGCAGGGGAGGACGGGGTAAAGGGTGGTGAGCAGTTCTTC. Its translation: CSAGEDGVKGGEQFF. The V call is TRBV20-1, the J call TRBJ2-1; possible D gene TRBD2, 6 bases. Trimming took off 6 bases at V and 9 bases at J, with 24 bases between the two ends. Looked up from germline, CDR1 is DFQATT and CDR2 is SNEGSKA (reference sequence). This CDR3 is 15 amino acids long.

This CDR3 is CASSQASGNTEAFF. In DNA, the CDR3 is TGCGCCAGCAGCCAAGCTTCGGGGAACACTGAAGCTTTCTTT. The chain combines TRBV4-1 with TRBJ1-1; D uncertain. This CDR3 region has 14 residues. From germline, CDR1 is MGHRA and CDR2 YSYEKL. V lost 1 base to trimming and J lost 1 base, with 7 bases between them.

This clonotype was counted a single time. The chain combines TRBV13 with TRBJ2-7; the match to TRBD2 covers 10 bases. The CDR3 has 15 amino acids. Germline CDR1 PRHDT, CDR2 FYEKMQ (reference sequence). V lost 4 bases and J lost 3; bases outside the gene matches: 6. This CDR3 reads CASSYDSGGIYEQYF. CDR3 nucleotide sequence: TGTGCCAGCAGCTACGATAGCGGGGGGATCTACGAGCAGTACTTC.